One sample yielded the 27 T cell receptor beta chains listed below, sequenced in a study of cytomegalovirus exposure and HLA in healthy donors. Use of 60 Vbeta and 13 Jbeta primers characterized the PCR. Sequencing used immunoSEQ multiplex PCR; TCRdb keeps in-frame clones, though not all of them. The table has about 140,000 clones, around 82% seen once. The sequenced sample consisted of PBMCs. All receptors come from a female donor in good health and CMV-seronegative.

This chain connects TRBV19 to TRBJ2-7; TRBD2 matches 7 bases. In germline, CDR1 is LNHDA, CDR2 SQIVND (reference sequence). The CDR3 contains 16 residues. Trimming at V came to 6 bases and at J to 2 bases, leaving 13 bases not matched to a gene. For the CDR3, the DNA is TGTGCCAGTAGCTTTCTGCCGGGACTAAGTCCCTACGAGCAGTACTTC. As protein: CASSFLPGLSPYEQYF.

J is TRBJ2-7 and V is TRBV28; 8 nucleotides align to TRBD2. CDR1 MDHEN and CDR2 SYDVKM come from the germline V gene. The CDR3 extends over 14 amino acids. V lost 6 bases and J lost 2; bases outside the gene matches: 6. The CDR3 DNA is TGTGCCAGCAGGCTTAGCGGGGCTCCCTACGAGCAGTACTTC. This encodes CASRLSGAPYEQYF.

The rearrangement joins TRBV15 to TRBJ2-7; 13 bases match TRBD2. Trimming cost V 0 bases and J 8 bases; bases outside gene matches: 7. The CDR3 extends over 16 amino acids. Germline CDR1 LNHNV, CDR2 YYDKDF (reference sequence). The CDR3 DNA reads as TGTGCCACCAGCAGAGATCGTAGACTAGCGGGGGGTAAGCAGTACTTC. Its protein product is CATSRDRRLAGGKQYF.

The CDR3 here is CASSLRGRVYQPQHF. CDR3 coding DNA: TGTGCCAGCAGTTTAAGGGGGCGAGTTTATCAGCCCCAGCATTTT. This rearrangement joins TRBV28 to TRBJ1-5; 7 nucleotides match TRBD1. This CDR3 comprises 15 residues. CDR1 and CDR2 from the germline V gene are MDHEN and SYDVKM. Trimming cost V 2 bases and J 5 bases; bases outside gene matches: 6.

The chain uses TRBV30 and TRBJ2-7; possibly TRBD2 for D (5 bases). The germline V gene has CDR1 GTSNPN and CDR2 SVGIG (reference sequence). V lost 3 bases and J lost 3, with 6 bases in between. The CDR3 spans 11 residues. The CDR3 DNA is TGTGCCTGGAGCCGGGGCTACGAGCAGTACTTC. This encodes CAWSRGYEQYF. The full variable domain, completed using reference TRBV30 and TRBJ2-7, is SQTIHQWPATLVQPVGSPLSLECTVEGTSNPNLYWYRQAAGRGLQLLFYSVGIGQISSEVPQNLSASRPQDRQFILSSKKLLLSDSGFYLCAWSRGYEQYFGPGTRLTVT.

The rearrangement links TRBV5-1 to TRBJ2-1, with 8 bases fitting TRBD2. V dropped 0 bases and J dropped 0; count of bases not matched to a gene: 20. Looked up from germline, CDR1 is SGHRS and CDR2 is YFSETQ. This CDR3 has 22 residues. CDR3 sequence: CASSLARGVLAGPRSSYNEQFF. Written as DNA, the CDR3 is TGCGCCAGCAGCTTGGCGAGGGGAGTATTAGCGGGACCTAGAAGCTCCTACAATGAGCAGTTCTTC.

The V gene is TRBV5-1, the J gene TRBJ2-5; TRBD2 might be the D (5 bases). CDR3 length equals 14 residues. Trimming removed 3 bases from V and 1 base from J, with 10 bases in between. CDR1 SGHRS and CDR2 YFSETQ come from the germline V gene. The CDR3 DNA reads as TGCGCCAGCAGCTCACCCGGGGTCCAAGAGACCCAGTACTTC. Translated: CASSSPGVQETQYF.

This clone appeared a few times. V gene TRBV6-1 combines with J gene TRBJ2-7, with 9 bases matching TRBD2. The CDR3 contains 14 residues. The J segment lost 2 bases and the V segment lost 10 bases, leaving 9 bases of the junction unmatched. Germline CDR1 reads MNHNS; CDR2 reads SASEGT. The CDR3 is CATSVSGSTYEQYF. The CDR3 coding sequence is TGTGCCACCTCTGTTAGCGGGAGTACCTACGAGCAGTACTTC.

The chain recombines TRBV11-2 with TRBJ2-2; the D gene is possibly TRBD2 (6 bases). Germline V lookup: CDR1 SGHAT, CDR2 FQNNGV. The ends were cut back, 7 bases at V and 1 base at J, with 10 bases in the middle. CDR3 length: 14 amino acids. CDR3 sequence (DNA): TGTGCCAGCACGGGGGACCTGAACACCGGGGAGCTGTTTTTT. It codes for CASTGDLNTGELFF.

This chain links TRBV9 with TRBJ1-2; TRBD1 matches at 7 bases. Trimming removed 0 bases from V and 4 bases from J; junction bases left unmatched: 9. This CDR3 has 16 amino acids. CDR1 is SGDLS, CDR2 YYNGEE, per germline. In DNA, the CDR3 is TGTGCCAGCAGCGTAGGGGGACAGACCTTAGGCTATGGCTACACCTTC. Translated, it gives CASSVGGQTLGYGYTF. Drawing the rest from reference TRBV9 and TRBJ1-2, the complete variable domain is DSGVTQTPKHLITATGQRVTLRCSPRSGDLSVYWYQQSLDQGLQFLIQYYNGEERAKGNILERFSAQQFPDLHSELNLSSLELGDSALYFCASSVGGQTLGYGYTFGSGTRLTVV.

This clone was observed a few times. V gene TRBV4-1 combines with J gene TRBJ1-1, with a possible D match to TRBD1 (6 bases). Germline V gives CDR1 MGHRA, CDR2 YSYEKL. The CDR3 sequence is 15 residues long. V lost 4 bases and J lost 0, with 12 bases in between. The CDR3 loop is CASSPRQALNTEAFF. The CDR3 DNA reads TGCGCCAGCAGCCCCCGACAGGCGTTGAACACTGAAGCTTTCTTT.

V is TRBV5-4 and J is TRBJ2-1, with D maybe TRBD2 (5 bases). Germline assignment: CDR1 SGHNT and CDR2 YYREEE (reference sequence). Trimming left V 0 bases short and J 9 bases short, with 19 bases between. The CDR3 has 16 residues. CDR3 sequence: CASSLVGGLLRAEQFF. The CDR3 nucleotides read TGTGCCAGCAGCTTGGTAGGAGGACTCTTACGCGCTGAGCAGTTCTTC.

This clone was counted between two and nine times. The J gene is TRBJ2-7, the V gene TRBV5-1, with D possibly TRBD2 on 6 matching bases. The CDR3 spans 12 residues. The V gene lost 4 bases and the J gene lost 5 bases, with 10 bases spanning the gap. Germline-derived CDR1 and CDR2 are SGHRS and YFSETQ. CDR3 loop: CASSLGSHEQYF. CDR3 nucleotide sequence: TGCGCCAGCAGCCTCGGGAGTCACGAGCAGTACTTC.

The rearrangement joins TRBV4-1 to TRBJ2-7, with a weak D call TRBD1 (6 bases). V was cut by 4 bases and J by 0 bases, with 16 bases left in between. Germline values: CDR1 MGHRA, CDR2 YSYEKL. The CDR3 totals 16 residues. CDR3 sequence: CASSLTRGSSSYEQYF. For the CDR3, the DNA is TGCGCCAGCAGCCTTACTAGGGGGAGCTCCTCCTACGAGCAGTACTTC.

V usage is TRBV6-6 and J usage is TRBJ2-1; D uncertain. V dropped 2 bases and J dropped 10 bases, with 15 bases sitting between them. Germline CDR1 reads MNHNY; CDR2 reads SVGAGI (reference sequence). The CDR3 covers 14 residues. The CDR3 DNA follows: TGTGCCAGCAGTTACGCCATGCCACACCGAGAGCAGTTCTTC. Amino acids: CASSYAMPHREQFF.

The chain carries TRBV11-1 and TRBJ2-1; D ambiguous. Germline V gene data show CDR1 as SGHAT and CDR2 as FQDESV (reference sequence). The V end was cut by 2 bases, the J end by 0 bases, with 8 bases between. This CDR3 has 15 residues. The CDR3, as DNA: TGTGCCAGCAGCTTAATACGGAGCTCCTACAATGAGCAGTTCTTC. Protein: CASSLIRSSYNEQFF. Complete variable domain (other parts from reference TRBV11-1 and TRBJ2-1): EAEVAQSPRYKITEKSQAVAFWCDPISGHATLYWYRQILGQGPELLVQFQDESVVDDSQLPKDRFSAERLKGVDSTLKIQPAELGDSAMYLCASSLIRSSYNEQFFGPGTRLTVL.

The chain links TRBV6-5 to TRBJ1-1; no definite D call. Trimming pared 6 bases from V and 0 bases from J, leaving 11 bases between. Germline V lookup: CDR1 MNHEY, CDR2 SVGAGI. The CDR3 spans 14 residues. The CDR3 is CASSPHSLNTEAFF. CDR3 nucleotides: TGTGCCAGCAGCCCCCACAGCCTGAACACTGAAGCTTTCTTT.

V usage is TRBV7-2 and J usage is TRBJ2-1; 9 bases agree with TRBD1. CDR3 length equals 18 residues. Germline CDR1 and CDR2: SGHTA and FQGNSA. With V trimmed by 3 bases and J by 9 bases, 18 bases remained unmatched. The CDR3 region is CASSLFRIFDRGETEQFF. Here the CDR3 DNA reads TGTGCCAGCAGCTTGTTCCGTATTTTCGACAGGGGGGAGACTGAGCAGTTCTTC.

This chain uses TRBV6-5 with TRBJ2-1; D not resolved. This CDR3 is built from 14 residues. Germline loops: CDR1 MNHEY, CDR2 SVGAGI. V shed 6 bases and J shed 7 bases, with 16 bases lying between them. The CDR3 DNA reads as TGTGCCAGCAGCCCTCTGCTCCCACAGAATGAGCAGTTCTTC. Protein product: CASSPLLPQNEQFF.

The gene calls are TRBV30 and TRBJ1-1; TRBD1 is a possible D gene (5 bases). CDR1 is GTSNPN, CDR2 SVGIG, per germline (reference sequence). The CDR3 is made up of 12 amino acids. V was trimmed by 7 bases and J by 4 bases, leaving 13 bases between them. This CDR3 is CASTAGGTEAFF. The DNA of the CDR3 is TGTGCCTCTACCGCCGGGGGCACTGAAGCTTTCTTT.

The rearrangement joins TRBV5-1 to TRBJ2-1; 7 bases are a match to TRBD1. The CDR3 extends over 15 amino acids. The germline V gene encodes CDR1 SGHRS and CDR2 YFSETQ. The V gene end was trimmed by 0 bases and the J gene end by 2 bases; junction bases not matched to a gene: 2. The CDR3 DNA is TGCGCCAGCAGCTTGGTACAGGGGCCCTACAATGAGCAGTTCTTC. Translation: CASSLVQGPYNEQFF. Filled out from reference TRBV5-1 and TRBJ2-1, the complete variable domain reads KAGVTQTPRYLIKTRGQQVTLSCSPISGHRSVSWYQQTPGQGLQFLFEYFSETQRNKGNFPGRFSGRQFSNSRSEMNVSTLELGDSALYLCASSLVQGPYNEQFFGPGTRLTVL.

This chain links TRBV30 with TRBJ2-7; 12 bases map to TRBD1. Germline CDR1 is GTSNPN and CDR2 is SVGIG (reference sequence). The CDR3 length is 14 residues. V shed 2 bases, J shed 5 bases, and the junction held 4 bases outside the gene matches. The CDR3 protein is CAWSTGTGGDEQYF. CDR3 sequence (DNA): TGTGCCTGGAGTACCGGGACAGGGGGCGACGAGCAGTACTTC.

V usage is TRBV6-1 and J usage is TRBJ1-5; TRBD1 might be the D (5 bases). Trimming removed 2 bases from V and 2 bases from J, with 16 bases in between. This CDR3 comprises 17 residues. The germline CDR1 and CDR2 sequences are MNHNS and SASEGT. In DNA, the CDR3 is TGTGCCAGCAGTGAACCGGGGGGGGAGTGGGGCAATCAGCCCCAGCATTTT. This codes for CASSEPGGEWGNQPQHF.

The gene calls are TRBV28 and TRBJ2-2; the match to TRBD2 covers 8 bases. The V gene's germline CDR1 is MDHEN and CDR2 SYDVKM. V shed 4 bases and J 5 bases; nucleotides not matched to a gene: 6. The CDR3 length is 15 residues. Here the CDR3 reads CASSSPGLGTGELFF. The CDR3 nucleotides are TGTGCCAGCAGTTCGCCGGGACTAGGAACCGGGGAGCTGTTTTTT.

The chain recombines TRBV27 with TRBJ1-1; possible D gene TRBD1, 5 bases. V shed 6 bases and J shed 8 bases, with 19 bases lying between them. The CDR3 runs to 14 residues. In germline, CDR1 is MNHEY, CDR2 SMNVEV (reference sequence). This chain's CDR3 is CASSQTPGFGEAFF. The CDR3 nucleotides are TGTGCCAGCAGCCAAACTCCAGGGTTTGGCGAAGCTTTCTTT.

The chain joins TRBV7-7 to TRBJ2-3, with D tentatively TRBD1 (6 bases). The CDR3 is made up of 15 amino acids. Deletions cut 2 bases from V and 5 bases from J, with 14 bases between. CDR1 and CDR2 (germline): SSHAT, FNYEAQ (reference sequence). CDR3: CASSLMWAQGDTQYF. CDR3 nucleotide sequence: TGTGCCAGCAGCTTAATGTGGGCACAGGGAGATACGCAGTATTTT. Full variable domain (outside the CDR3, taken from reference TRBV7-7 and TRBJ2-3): GAGVSQSPRYKVTKRGQDVTLRCDPISSHATLYWYQQALGQGPEFLTYFNYEAQPDKSGLPSDRFSAERPEGSISTLTIQRTEQRDSAMYRCASSLMWAQGDTQYFGPGTRLTVL.

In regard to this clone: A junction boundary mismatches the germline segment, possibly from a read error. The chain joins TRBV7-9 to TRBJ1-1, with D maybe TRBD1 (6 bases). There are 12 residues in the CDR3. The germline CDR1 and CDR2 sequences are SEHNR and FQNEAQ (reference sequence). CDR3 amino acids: CSSSLGGTQAFF. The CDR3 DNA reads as TGTTCCAGCAGCTTGGGAGGGACACAAGCTTTCTTT.